This T cell receptor beta chain was documented in a study of blood T cell repertoires in COVID-19. Background on the study: The samples span acute and convalescent COVID-19 from the United States, Italy and Spain.

Per germline, CDR1 SEHNR and CDR2 FQNEAQ (reference sequence). Trimming cost V 5 bases and J 3 bases, with 11 bases left between them. CDR3 length equals 14 residues. Participants' own reports of clinical history determined their cohort assignment. As originally analysed: Reference gene primer amplification gave estimated nucleated cell counts. Sequenced by immunoSEQ multiplex PCR; TCRdb stores in-frame clones only, minus some. The V and J calls and the clone size are those of that table, but D and trimming were determined from the DNA. The sample yields 360,000 or so clones, more than 75% seen once. The origin of this receptor is a woman aged 25 to 39 who had recovered from COVID-19. The sequencing sample was made of PBMCs or T cells enriched from blood (not recorded which). This chain links TRBV7-9 with TRBJ1-3; D is perhaps TRBD1 (6 bases). The CDR3 loop reads CASSHRDRGNTIYF. As DNA, the CDR3 is TGTGCCAGCAGCCACAGGGATCGTGGAAACACCATATATTTT.